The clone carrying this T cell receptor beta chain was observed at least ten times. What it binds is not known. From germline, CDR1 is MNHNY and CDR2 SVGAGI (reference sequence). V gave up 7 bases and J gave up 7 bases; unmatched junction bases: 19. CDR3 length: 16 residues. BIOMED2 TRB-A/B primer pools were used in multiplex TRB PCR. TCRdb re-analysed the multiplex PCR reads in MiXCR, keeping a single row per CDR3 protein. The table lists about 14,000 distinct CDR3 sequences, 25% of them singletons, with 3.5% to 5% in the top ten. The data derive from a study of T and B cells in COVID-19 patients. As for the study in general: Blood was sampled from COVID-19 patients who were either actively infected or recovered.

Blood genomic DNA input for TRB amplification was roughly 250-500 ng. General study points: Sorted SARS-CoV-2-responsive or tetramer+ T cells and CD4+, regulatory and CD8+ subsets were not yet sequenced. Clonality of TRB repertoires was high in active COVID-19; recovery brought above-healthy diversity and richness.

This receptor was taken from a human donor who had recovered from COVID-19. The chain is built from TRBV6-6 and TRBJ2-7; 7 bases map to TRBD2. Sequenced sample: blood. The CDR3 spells CASTTPPGLRSREQYF. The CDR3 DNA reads TGTGCCAGCACTACACCCCCGGGACTAAGGTCTCGGGAGCAGTACTTC.